This T cell receptor beta chain was identified during a study of T cells in Graves' hyperthyroidism and ophthalmopathy. Amplification targeted TCR beta CDR3 regions from RNA transcripts. The HTBI primer set drove a first-round RT-PCR of the TCR CDR3. TCRdb reanalysed the multiplex PCR reads using MiXCR and keeps one entry per CDR3 protein. This sample has nearly 600,000 distinct CDR3 sequences; 14% occur once, and the top ten carry 5% to 7%. The CDR3 contains 12 residues. Germline CDR1 is SGDLS and CDR2 is YYNGEE. Trimming took 3 bases from V and 0 from J, leaving 3 bases between them. Newly diagnosed patients aged 18 to 65 had hyperthyroidism of under 2 months' duration. Based on clinical symptoms, serum thyroxine and TRAb, thyroid ultrasound and orbital computed tomography, diagnoses were reached. This clonotype was observed at least ten times.

The sequence came from a woman aged 25 to 39 with Graves' hyperthyroidism that later progressed to Graves' ophthalmopathy. This chain joins TRBV9 and TRBJ1-1; D ambiguous. The sequencing input was blood. The CDR3 DNA reads TGTGCCAGCAGCGCGGTGAACACTGAAGCTTTCTTT. Translated, it gives CASSAVNTEAFF.